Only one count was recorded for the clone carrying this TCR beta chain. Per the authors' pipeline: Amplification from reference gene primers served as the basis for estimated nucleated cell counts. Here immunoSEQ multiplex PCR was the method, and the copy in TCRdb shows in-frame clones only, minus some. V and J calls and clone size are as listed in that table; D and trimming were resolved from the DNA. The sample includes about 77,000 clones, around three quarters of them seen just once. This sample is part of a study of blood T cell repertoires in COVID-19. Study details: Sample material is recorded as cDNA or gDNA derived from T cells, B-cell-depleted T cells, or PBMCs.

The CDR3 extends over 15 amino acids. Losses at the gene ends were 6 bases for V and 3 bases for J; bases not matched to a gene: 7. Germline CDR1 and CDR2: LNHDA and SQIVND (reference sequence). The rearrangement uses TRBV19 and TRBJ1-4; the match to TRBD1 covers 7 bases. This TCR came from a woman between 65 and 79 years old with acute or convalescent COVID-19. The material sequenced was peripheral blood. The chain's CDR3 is CASSPDRVANEKLFF. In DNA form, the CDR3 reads TGTGCCAGTAGCCCAGACAGGGTTGCTAATGAAAAACTGTTTTTT. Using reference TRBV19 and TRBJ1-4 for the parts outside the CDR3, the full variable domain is DGGITQSPKYLFRKEGQNVTLSCEQNLNHDAMYWYRQDPGQGLRLIYYSQIVNDFQKGDIAEGYSVSREKKESFPLTVTSAQKNPTAFYLCASSPDRVANEKLFFGSGTQLSVL.